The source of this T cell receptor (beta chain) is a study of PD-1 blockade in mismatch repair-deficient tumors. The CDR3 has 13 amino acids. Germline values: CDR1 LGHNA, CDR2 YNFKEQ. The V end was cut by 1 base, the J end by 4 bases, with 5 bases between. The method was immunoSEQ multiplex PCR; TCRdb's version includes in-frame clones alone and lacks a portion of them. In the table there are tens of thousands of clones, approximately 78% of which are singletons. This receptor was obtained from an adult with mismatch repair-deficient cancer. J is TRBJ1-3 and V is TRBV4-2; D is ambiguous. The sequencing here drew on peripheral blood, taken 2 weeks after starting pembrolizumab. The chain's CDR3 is CASSQALGNTIYF. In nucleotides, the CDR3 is TGTGCCAGCAGCCAAGCCCTCGGAAACACCATATATTTT.